What follows are 5 T cell receptor beta chains derived from one specimen sequenced in a study of PD-1 blockade in classical Hodgkin lymphoma (dated by TCRdb to about 2020). Libraries were built with the immunoSEQ multiplex PCR assay. This immuneACCESS table, as held by TCRdb, lists in-frame sequences with V and J called but not all clones. Of the missing ones, under half trace to an unresolved V gene in checked studies; the others have no known cause. For this sample the table gives some 63,000 clones, of which roughly 90% were detected only once. The leading ten clones occupy around 9.7% of the sample. This sample's time point label indicates: cycle 1 day 1 (C1D1), immediately before nivolumab initiation. All trial patients had relapsed after autologous stem cell transplantation, with cohorts A, B and C differing in prior brentuximab vedotin exposure. This sample comprised peripheral blood mononuclear cells (PBMCs), obtained at baseline. The receptors come from a human donor with classical Hodgkin lymphoma.

The chain combines TRBV5-1 with TRBJ2-1; weak D call: TRBD1 (6 bases). Germline-derived CDR1 and CDR2 are SGHRS and YFSETQ. This CDR3 is 13 amino acids long. Trimming left V 0 bases short and J 13 bases short, with 14 bases between. The CDR3, as DNA: TGCGCCAGCAGCTTGGGGACAGCCCGAGGTCAGTTCTTC. Amino acid sequence: CASSLGTARGQFF.

Concerning this clone itself: Within the sample, other DNA sequences also encode this same CDR3. The V call is TRBV4-2, the J call TRBJ2-5; 11 bases line up with TRBD2. CDR3 size: 15 residues. With 4 bases clipped from V and 2 bases from J, the junction kept 3 bases outside the gene matches. The germline gives CDR1 LGHNA, CDR2 YNFKEQ. The CDR3 DNA follows: TGTGCCAGCAGCCCGGGGACTAGCGGACAAGAGACCCAGTACTTC. Protein: CASSPGTSGQETQYF.

The chain recombines TRBV11-2 with TRBJ2-5; D call uncertain. This CDR3 is 15 amino acids long. Per the germline V gene, CDR1 is SGHAT and CDR2 is FQNNGV. Trimming removed 3 bases from V and 0 bases from J, with 11 bases in between. CDR3 region: CASSFRGSYQETQYF. CDR3 DNA sequence: TGTGCCAGCAGCTTCCGAGGATCGTACCAAGAGACCCAGTACTTC.

The chain links TRBV7-2 to TRBJ2-1; 9 nucleotides match TRBD2. The CDR3 covers 16 residues. Unmatched junction bases numbered 5, after V lost 5 bases and J lost 0 bases. Germline-derived CDR1 and CDR2 are SGHTA and FQGNSA. CDR3 DNA sequence: TGTGCCAGCAGCAGCTCGCGGGGGGGCTCCTACAATGAGCAGTTCTTC. The encoded protein is CASSSSRGGSYNEQFF.

This chain uses TRBV28 with TRBJ1-1; unclear D gene. The CDR3 loop spans 12 amino acids. Between the trimmed V and J ends, which lost 5 bases and 2 bases, there was a span of 6 bases. The V gene's germline CDR1 is MDHEN and CDR2 SYDVKM. The CDR3 reads CASSNINTEAFF. The CDR3 nucleotides are TGTGCCAGCAGTAACATCAACACTGAAGCTTTCTTT.